This entry features one TCR beta chain sequence. One end of the junction does not line up with germline, which may come from a read error. An input of roughly 0.5 to 1 ug of RNA was subjected to reverse transcription using random hexamers. TCRdb re-called the immunoSEQ multiplex PCR reads with MiXCR, one entry per CDR3 protein. The table records about 140,000 distinct CDR3 sequences, about 95% of them present only once. Looked up from germline, CDR1 is SGHVS and CDR2 is FQNEAQ. CDR3 length: 15 residues. This sample is drawn from a study of CD8 T cells in Susac syndrome. CD8+ and CD4+ T cells taken from blood had their TCR beta sequenced. FACS was used to enrich TEMRA cells, whereas the CD8+ and CD4+ T cells were obtained by negative isolation.

The specimen sequenced was CD4+ T cells from PBMCs. This clonotype was sampled from a human donor with Susac syndrome. This chain connects TRBV7-8 to TRBJ2-1, with TRBD2 identical over 12 bases. CDR3 protein: CASSVASGGADEQFF. CDR3 DNA sequence: TGTGCCAGCAGCGTAGCTAGCGGGGGGGCCGATGAGCAGTTCTTC. The full variable domain, with the rest looked up from reference TRBV7-8 and TRBJ2-1, is GAGVSQSPRYKVAKRGQDVALRCDPISGHVSLFWYQQALGQGPEFLTYFQNEAQLDKSGLPSDRFFAERPEGSVSTLKIQRTQQEDSAVYLCASSVASGGADEQFFGPGTRLTVL.